This T cell receptor (beta chain) comes out of a study of cytomegalovirus exposure and HLA in healthy donors (dated by TCRdb to 2016 to 2017). Concerning the study at large: An earlier analysis of about 530 of the donors reported around 280 Gb of sequence data and about 120 million unique TCR beta sequences obtained from 180 million or so T cells. Typing coverage differed by locus: A, B, C, DRB1 and DQB1 were typed in about 629-630 donors, DQA1 in approximately 520, DPA1 in 600 to 610, and DPB1 in 472. Both class I and class II loci were covered by HLA typing, at four-digit resolution. The later analysis used no new phenotypic data to find candidate immune exposures, relying instead on TCR beta sequences and their occurrence across donors. The T cell repertoires of around 730 subjects were profiled by immunosequencing and related to cytomegalovirus serostatus. In addition to the first cohort of several hundred subjects, a separate validation cohort of approximately 110 different subjects was used. Genome-wide SNP genotypes for about 55% of the roughly 670 donors were used in a later genetic analysis, which treated that subset as a discovery cohort. Donor age, sex, ethnicity and CMV serostatus were compiled together with the repertoire data. All discovery cohort repertoires had been generated using a single sequencing platform. The study was designed to test whether signatures of past pathogen exposure could be identified by cataloging public T cell receptors. High-throughput TCR immunosequencing, statistical association of individual TCRs with disease status, and machine learning were combined to predict cytomegalovirus infection status. Among some 400 genotyped donors of the cohort, an average of about 220,000 unique TCR beta nucleotide sequences was sequenced per donor, of which approximately 19% were non-productive. An earlier analysis of around 580 of the donors used high-throughput TCR beta sequencing to judge whether each TCR beta V gene segment behaved as functional or pseudogenic. Because of strong linkage in the cohort, a handful of DR-DQ haplotypes were treated as single units for association and clustering. A later analysis re-analyzed previously published TCR beta repertoires from 666 donors and added high-resolution HLA genotyping to study TCR occurrence patterns. Among the roughly 410 genotyped donors, around 81% belonged to the genetic ancestry cluster associated with self-reported Caucasian donors. Roughly 300 gigabases of sequencing data and approximately 91 million unique TCR sequences made up an early release that covered 640 HLA-typed donors. Here is what the overall study found, with its caveats: It was suggested by the authors that the approach could potentially be generalized to other disease states and immunological phenotypes. A further reported finding was that TCR beta sequences accurately predicted the HLA-A and HLA-B alleles for most subjects in the first cohort. In a later analysis, TCR association rates were found to vary across HLA loci, with the most associated TCRs seen for DRB1 alleles and the fewest for HLA-C alleles. A later analysis associated about 16,000 TCR beta sequences with specific HLA alleles at a false discovery rate of 0.05. In vitro tests confirmed that three of the cytomegalovirus-associated TCR beta chains recognize cytomegalovirus antigens. Across donors, most TCR sequences were observed very rarely, whereas some public TCRs were present in many individuals. In both the original and validation cohorts, the classifier was reported to diagnose cytomegalovirus status with high specificity and sensitivity. The presence/absence analyses assumed that sequencing depth was roughly uniform across donors, and that assumption may not be true. A later genetic analysis reported fewer N-insertions in productive TCRs among donors in an Asian-associated ancestry cluster than the roughly 640-donor mean. A later analysis found that HLA-associated TCR beta chains were more clonally expanded and had lower generation probabilities than equally common non-associated chains. Because HLA typing was missing for some donors at each locus, association tests included only the typed subset. In an earlier analysis of fewer than 700 of the donors, most TCR beta V segments appeared in productive rearrangements about 87% or about 30% of the time, broadly matching IMGT annotations. Only TCR beta chains were sequenced in this cohort, and the absence of alpha or paired-chain data limited detectable features. In the study, some 160 TCR beta chains were listed as associated with cytomegalovirus. Because counts were too low, roughly 18 rarely observed V segments, including chromosome 9 orphons, were left out of the earlier analysis of 587 of the donors. Linkage disequilibrium might explain the correlated functional status among segregating V segments, but an unknown experimental factor could not be excluded. When HLA alleles, especially DR and DQ, strongly co-occurred, TCR associations were difficult to assign to individual alleles. For the cohort, immune exposure information was limited to CMV serostatus. The sequencing pipeline was judged likely to have produced a cluster of highly shared sequence variants as a technical artifact. In a later analysis, several top co-occurrence clusters were reported to appear linked to parvovirus B19, influenza, CMV and Epstein-Barr virus. A later analysis found that most CMV-associated TCR beta chains appeared HLA-restricted, with HLA associations seemingly driven largely by CMV exposure. In a later genetic analysis, a missense DCLRE1C variant was associated with V-gene and J-gene trimming of TCR beta chains, and the association was replicated in an independent cohort.

Comment on this clone: What antigen it recognizes has not been identified. No base qualities exist here, and no much larger clone lies one base off it.

The library was made by the immunoSEQ multiplex PCR assay. For the multiplex PCR, a mixture combining 60 forward primers for TCR Vbeta segments and 13 reverse primers for TCR Jbeta segments was used. The CDR3 region of rearranged TCR beta genes was amplified from genomic DNA by a multiplex PCR assay. On the Illumina HiSeq System, the amplified TCR beta libraries were sequenced as 87-base-pair reads. Per the original workflow: A later analysis tallied 75 million to 95 million unique TCR beta chains across the 700 or so repertoires, and around 12 million of those chains were shared by two or more donors. To remove PCR and sequencing errors, raw reads were error-corrected and collapsed into unique sequences using a nearest-neighbor algorithm that merged closely related sequences. V, D and J gene segments were assigned by aligning CDR3 sequences to IMGT reference sequences. For a sequence to be retained, a match of at least six nucleotides was required to both a V gene segment and a J gene segment. A rearrangement counted as productive if the CDR3 had no stop codons and remained in frame with V and J, and every other rearrangement counted as non-productive. Following IMGT convention, CDR3 was defined as the stretch from the second conserved V-encoded cysteine to the conserved J-encoded phenylalanine. In an earlier analysis of approximately 500 of the donors, sequences lacking an unambiguous match to a single V gene segment were excluded. In an earlier analysis of more than 500 of the donors, a V segment was called functional when productive rearrangements were above 56.7%, and segregating when the standard deviation between donors exceeded 5%. A statistical classification framework was built to diagnose cytomegalovirus status from the catalog of TCR beta chain sequences. In a later analysis, V and J genes were assigned by comparing TCR nucleotide sequences against IMGT/GENE-DB human TR gene sequences. In a later analysis, CDR3 sequences and most-parsimonious VDJ recombination scenarios were assigned using the TCRdist pipeline. A later analysis defined each TCR beta chain by its CDR3 amino acid sequence plus V-gene family, and excluded reads lacking a unique V-gene family. To address suspected cross-contamination and a sequencing artifact, a later analysis removed around 600 highly shared, low-generation-probability nucleotide sequences. For each public chain, a later analysis derived a clonal expansion index from normalized ranks of inferred template counts within each repertoire. Generation probabilities in a later analysis came from a VDJ recombination model fitted to out-of-frame rearrangements, and those results were checked against IGoR. A later analysis scored TCR-TCR, TCR-HLA and TCR-CMV co-occurrence with hypergeometric tests, applying a repertoire-size bias correction to TCR pairs. To estimate false discovery rates, a later analysis permuted the HLA or CMV assignments 20 times. In a later analysis, co-occurring TCRs were grouped with DBSCAN, and TCRdist sequence similarity was added when clustering was performed within HLA-allele-positive subsets. For co-occurrence clustering, repertoires with fewer than 30,000 or more than 120,000 public chains were excluded, along with 5 or 6 repertoires with anomalous nucleotide sharing. Entries here come from immuneACCESS through TCRdb and include only in-frame sequences with V and J called. Some clones fail to appear in such tables; in the studies checked, an unresolved V gene covers under half of the shortfall, and the cause of the remainder is unknown. The V and J calls and clone size are taken from that table; D and trimming were inferred from the DNA. This sample has 100,000 to 150,000 clones in its table, and roughly 79% of those were observed once. Around 1.8% of the sample goes to the ten largest clones.

The cohort was made up of hundreds of healthy bone marrow donors. All cohort members were sampled while nominally healthy, although unrecorded immune exposures were likely present. The donor was CMV seronegative and belonged to the group of roughly 330 seronegative cohort members. Every donor gave a peripheral blood sample, and the peripheral blood mononuclear cells from that sample were used for TCR beta sequencing. The Qiagen DNeasy Blood Extraction Kit was used to extract genomic DNA from the blood cell samples. Source material: PBMCs. This receptor was taken from a woman in her forties or fifties in good health and CMV-seronegative.

The encoded CDR3 is CAATGTGGTGELFF. The DNA is as follows: TGTGCCGCCACCGGGACAGGCGGCACCGGGGAGCTGTTTTTT. The chain couples TRBV19 to TRBJ2-2, and TRBD1 matches 8 of the central bases. The V end gives up 11 bases and the J end 4 bases, leaving 9 bases in the junction not matched to a gene. The CDR3 runs 14 residues from the cysteine to the phenylalanine. The retained sequence is limited to the CDR3, 42 bases, with the frame set at the first base. Reading the germline V gene (reference sequence) gives CDR1 LNHDA and CDR2 SQIVND. Supplemented by the reference TRBV19 and TRBJ2-2 proteins around the CDR3, the complete variable domain is DGGITQSPKYLFRKEGQNVTLSCEQNLNHDAMYWYRQDPGQGLRLIYYSQIVNDFQKGDIAEGYSVSREKKESFPLTVTSAQKNPTAFYLCAATGTGGTGELFFGEGSRLTVL.